This T cell receptor (beta chain) stems from a study of blood T cell repertoires in COVID-19. The J segment lost 4 bases and the V segment lost 4 bases, leaving 4 bases of the junction unmatched. The CDR3 is made up of 13 amino acids. Measured with immunoSEQ multiplex PCR; TCRdb has only the in-frame clones, and not every one. The sample includes about 220,000 clones, around 75% seen only once; the top ten take around 4.7%. Sequencing was performed on peripheral blood. The origin of this receptor is a human donor in a cohort sampled during active COVID-19. J is TRBJ2-7 and V is TRBV12-3 or TRBV12-4; 7 positions match TRBD2. This CDR3 is CASSSRLAYEQYF. Here the CDR3 DNA reads TGTGCCAGCAGTTCCCGACTAGCTTACGAGCAGTACTTC.